A selection of T cell receptor beta chains follows, all from one sample in a study of cytomegalovirus exposure and HLA in healthy donors. The data were produced by immunoSEQ multiplex PCR, yet TCRdb's version contains in-frame clones alone and is incomplete. The sample lists 150,000 to 200,000 clones; more than 70% were seen once. Sequencing input: PBMCs. The receptors were sampled from a male donor in good health and CMV-seropositive. Each CDR3 is given with its conserved first and last residue. The D gene is left open where the match is weak.

J: TRBJ2-5
V: TRBV4-1
D: TRBD2
CDR3: CASSQGLAAGGQETQYF

J: TRBJ2-1
V: TRBV29-1
D: .
CDR3: CSAQQGRNYNEQFF

J: TRBJ2-7
V: TRBV19
D: .
CDR3: CASRSRVNTEQYF

J: TRBJ1-2
V: TRBV30
D: TRBD1
CDR3: CASAGQGHGYTF

J: TRBJ2-1
V: TRBV5-6
D: TRBD2
CDR3: CASSALGLAGEDEQFF

J: TRBJ2-1
V: TRBV29-1
D: TRBD1
CDR3: CSVAPDRGRESSYNEQFF

J: TRBJ1-5
V: TRBV19
D: TRBD1
CDR3: CASSIDRGGQVYQPQHF

J: TRBJ2-3
V: TRBV13
D: .
CDR3: CASSPRVADTQYF

J: TRBJ1-2
V: TRBV5-1
D: TRBD1
CDR3: CASSRGQGDGYTF

J: TRBJ2-5
V: TRBV13
D: .
CDR3: CASMLGETQYF

J: TRBJ1-4
V: TRBV30
D: TRBD1
CDR3: CAWSSGTATNEKLFF

J: TRBJ2-1
V: TRBV29-1
D: TRBD2
CDR3: CSGGRLAGDNEQFF

J: TRBJ2-3
V: TRBV7-9
D: TRBD2
CDR3: CSSSLYGLAGGGDTQYF

J: TRBJ2-5
V: TRBV6-6
D: TRBD1
CDR3: CASRLQGAGGTQYF

J: TRBJ2-7
V: TRBV5-1
D: .
CDR3: CASSLAPGVGYEQYF

J: TRBJ2-2
V: TRBV7-9
D: TRBD1
CDR3: CASSFFGQGRTGELFF

J: TRBJ2-2
V: TRBV27
D: TRBD2
CDR3: CASSTRTSGTGELFF

J: TRBJ2-2
V: TRBV5-4
D: TRBD2
CDR3: CASSYPGTRNTGELFF

J: TRBJ2-7
V: TRBV28
D: TRBD1
CDR3: CASRDRAPYYEQYF

J: TRBJ2-3
V: TRBV18
D: TRBD1
CDR3: CASSPLGTVSTDTQYF

J: TRBJ2-5
V: TRBV6-1
D: .
CDR3: CASSSGAVQETQYF

J: TRBJ2-1
V: TRBV29-1
D: .
CDR3: CSVARPVSYNEQFF

J: TRBJ1-2
V: TRBV18
D: .
CDR3: CASHLGEVYGYTF

J: TRBJ2-5
V: TRBV28
D: TRBD2
CDR3: CASSEIAGDLRETQYF

J: TRBJ2-2
V: TRBV10-3
D: TRBD1
CDR3: CATRPPRGQGDTGELFF

J: TRBJ2-3
V: TRBV19
D: .
CDR3: CASTDTASTDTQYF

J: TRBJ2-3
V: TRBV30
D: TRBD2
CDR3: CAWSRLAGRGDTQYF

J: TRBJ1-5
V: TRBV19
D: TRBD1
CDR3: CASSLDRVGQPQHF

J: TRBJ2-7
V: TRBV18
D: TRBD2
CDR3: CASSPGSGSQGEQYF

J: TRBJ2-7
V: TRBV18
D: .
CDR3: CASSPNRENEQYF

J: TRBJ2-3
V: TRBV10-1
D: TRBD2
CDR3: CASSEFRLAGGWDTQYF

J: TRBJ1-1
V: TRBV5-1
D: .
CDR3: CASSLLVREANTEAFF

J: TRBJ1-6
V: TRBV6-5
D: .
CDR3: CASSYSPGKDSPLHF

J: TRBJ2-1
V: TRBV7-9
D: TRBD2
CDR3: CSSSSPTSGRYNEQFF

J: TRBJ1-5
V: TRBV2
D: .
CDR3: CASSVSLAPGSNQPQHF

J: TRBJ2-7
V: TRBV15
D: TRBD2
CDR3: CATSRARGDEQYF

J: TRBJ2-5
V: TRBV7-9
D: TRBD2
CDR3: CASSLVLAGEETQYF

J: TRBJ2-5
V: TRBV9
D: .
CDR3: CASSQAPQRPQYF

J: TRBJ2-2
V: TRBV5-1
D: .
CDR3: CASSFRSTGELFF

J: TRBJ2-7
V: TRBV5-8
D: TRBD2
CDR3: CASSLAGLAGGRSYEQYF

J: TRBJ2-2
V: TRBV7-3
D: .
CDR3: CASSLRGNRVRDPGELFF

J: TRBJ1-2
V: TRBV7-9
D: .
CDR3: CSSSLGDGYTF

J: TRBJ1-1
V: TRBV5-4
D: .
CDR3: CASSPRGQGGTEAFF

J: TRBJ2-5
V: TRBV6-4
D: TRBD1
CDR3: CASSVGQGATQYF

J: TRBJ1-1
V: TRBV6-1
D: .
CDR3: CASSNERDEAFF

J: TRBJ2-5
V: TRBV5-4
D: .
CDR3: CASSWPGKREVETQYF

J: TRBJ2-3
V: TRBV9
D: .
CDR3: CASSVASASTDTQYF

J: TRBJ2-3
V: TRBV7-6
D: TRBD1
CDR3: CASSGRGGQGNTDTQYF

J: TRBJ1-5
V: TRBV27
D: TRBD1
CDR3: CASSPGGHQPQHF

J: TRBJ1-1
V: TRBV5-1
D: .
CDR3: CASSLGVSGDTEAFF

J: TRBJ2-7
V: TRBV6-1
D: .
CDR3: CASSEGRGQYF

J: TRBJ2-1
V: TRBV5-1
D: .
CDR3: CASSPGGATGGGNEQFF

J: TRBJ1-2
V: TRBV9
D: TRBD1
CDR3: CASSVDWTGSDYGYTF

J: TRBJ1-2
V: TRBV25-1
D: TRBD1
CDR3: CASGELTGTVGGYTF